What follows are 10 T cell receptor beta chains derived from one specimen sequenced in a study of patients and donors after allogeneic stem cell transplantation. Using its own MiXCR run on the RT-PCR reads, TCRdb lists one record per CDR3 protein. The table lists approximately 250,000 distinct CDR3 sequences, roughly 15% of them singletons. What was sequenced was blood, either unsorted or a sorted T cell fraction (not recorded which). Receptors were obtained from a human donor who was either an allogeneic HSCT recipient or a stem cell or donor lymphocyte infusion donor (not recorded which). It is not recorded whose cells these are; they may come from a transplant donor.

The J gene is TRBJ2-1, the V gene TRBV5-1; D remains unclear. Trimming removed 7 bases from V and 0 bases from J, with 8 bases in between. This CDR3 has 13 amino acids. The germline CDR1 and CDR2 sequences are SGHRS and YFSETQ. The chain's CDR3 is CASGINSYNEQFF. CDR3 bases: TGCGCCAGCGGGATTAACTCCTACAATGAGCAGTTCTTC.

This clonotype was recorded a few times. The chain couples TRBV27 to TRBJ1-2; D gene unclear. Per the germline V gene, CDR1 is MNHEY and CDR2 is SMNVEV (reference sequence). The V and J ends lost 0 bases and 7 bases respectively, with 15 bases between them. The CDR3 is 15 amino acids. For the CDR3, the DNA is TGTGCCAGCAGTTTATCGATTGGCAGGTCCGCTGGCTACACCTTC. Residues: CASSLSIGRSAGYTF.

The chain employs TRBV6-1 and TRBJ1-6; maybe TRBD1 (5 bases). The CDR3 length is 13 residues. From germline, CDR1 is MNHNS and CDR2 SASEGT. With 4 bases removed from V and 7 bases from J, the gap between germline ends came to 8 bases. This CDR3 reads CASSAGVNSPLHF. CDR3 DNA sequence: TGTGCCAGCAGTGCGGGGGTGAATTCACCCCTCCACTTT.

The rearrangement joins TRBV13 to TRBJ2-1, with TRBD2 matching 14 bases. The CDR3 has 18 amino acids. CDR1 is PRHDT, CDR2 FYEKMQ, per germline (reference sequence). J was trimmed by 8 bases and V by 4 bases; bases with no gene match: 13. The CDR3: CASSSQGLAGAPGYEQFF. CDR3 nucleotides: TGTGCCAGCAGCTCCCAGGGACTAGCGGGGGCTCCGGGATATGAGCAGTTCTTC.

Only a few counts were recorded for this clonotype. V is TRBV18 and J is TRBJ2-7; possibly TRBD1 or TRBD2 for D (6 bases each). The CDR3 has 15 residues. CDR1 is KGHSH, CDR2 LQKENI, per germline. Trimming shortened V by 6 bases and J by 5 bases, and 20 bases separated the two germline ends. The DNA for the CDR3 is TGTGCCAGCTCGACCCGACAAGGGGGGTACAACGAGCAGTACTTC. Translated: CASSTRQGGYNEQYF. Based on the CDR3 plus reference TRBV18 and TRBJ2-7, the full variable domain is NAGVMQNPRHLVRRRGQEARLRCSPMKGHSHVYWYRQLPEEGLKFMVYLQKENIIDESGMPKERFSAEFPKEGPSILRIQQVVRGDSAAYFCASSTRQGGYNEQYFGPGTRLTVT.

This clonotype was observed many times. V is TRBV10-3 and J is TRBJ1-1; possibly TRBD1 for D (6 bases). Trimming took 6 bases from V and 0 from J, leaving 11 bases between them. Per germline, CDR1 ENHRY and CDR2 SYGVKD. This CDR3 has 14 residues. CDR3 amino acids: CAIRGGRMNTEAFF. In DNA, the CDR3 is TGTGCCATCAGGGGGGGCAGAATGAACACTGAAGCTTTCTTT.

The rearrangement uses TRBV4-2 and TRBJ2-7; 12 bases are a match to TRBD2. The germline gives CDR1 LGHNA, CDR2 YNFKEQ. Germline trimming cut 3 bases from V and 4 bases from J; bases unmatched to any gene: 7. The CDR3 contains 16 residues. The CDR3 spells CASSQGASGRAYEQYF. For the CDR3, the DNA is TGTGCCAGCAGCCAGGGGGCTAGCGGGAGGGCGTACGAGCAGTACTTC.

Only a few counts were recorded for this clonotype. The chain recombines TRBV24-1 with TRBJ2-3; D possibly corresponds to TRBD1 (6 bases). This CDR3 has 16 residues. The germline V gene encodes CDR1 KGHDR and CDR2 SFDVKD. The V end was cut by 2 bases, the J end by 1 base, with 12 bases between. The CDR3 DNA is TGTGCCACCAGTGATTCCCAGGGGCCTGGCACAGATACGCAGTATTTT. It encodes CATSDSQGPGTDTQYF.

The V and J genes are TRBV7-2 and TRBJ2-7, with 8 bases matching TRBD1. V lost 5 bases, J lost 2 bases, and 5 bases stayed unmatched. The germline CDR1 and CDR2 sequences are SGHTA and FQGNSA. This CDR3 has 14 residues. The CDR3 spells CASSTRQGTYEQYF. Here the CDR3 DNA reads TGTGCCAGCAGCACGCGACAGGGGACCTACGAGCAGTACTTC.

The chain uses TRBV27 and TRBJ1-6, with D possibly being TRBD1 (5 bases). Looked up from germline, CDR1 is MNHEY and CDR2 is SMNVEV (reference sequence). Trimming took off 5 bases at V and 11 bases at J, with 16 bases between the two ends. This CDR3 comprises 14 residues. The CDR3 DNA follows: TGTGCCAGCAGTACCCCGGTTCAGGGAACACCCCTCCACTTT. Translating gives CASSTPVQGTPLHF.